Below are 12 T cell receptor beta chains sequenced from a single sample in a study of blood T cells in healthy people across ages. Alongside a J-beta primer mix, a sample-barcoded 5' primer served in a second PCR lasting roughly 6 to 11 cycles. TCRdb reanalysed the 5' RACE reads using MiXCR and keeps one entry per CDR3 protein. The sample has 1.5 million to 2 million distinct CDR3 sequences, roughly 27% seen once; the top ten hold roughly 8%. Sample: blood. The receptors derive from a woman aged 25 to 39 in good health.

Of note for this clonotype: At one boundary the junction diverges from the germline segment, which might be a read error. The V and J genes are TRBV5-5 and TRBJ2-7; unclear D gene. The CDR3 covers 14 residues. From germline, CDR1 is SGHKS and CDR2 YYEKEE (reference sequence). CDR3 amino acids: CAGSLERRSYEQYF. CDR3 DNA sequence: TGTGCCGGCAGCTTGGAGCGTCGGAGCTACGAGCAGTACTTC.

V is TRBV7-2 and J is TRBJ2-3; no clear D. CDR1 is SGHTA, CDR2 FQGNSA, per germline. Between the trimmed V and J ends, which lost 5 bases and 2 bases, there was a span of 17 bases. The length of the CDR3 is 16 residues. The CDR3 region is CASSPAHLGYTDTQYF. The CDR3 DNA follows: TGTGCCAGCAGCCCCGCTCATCTAGGATACACAGATACGCAGTATTTT.

This rearrangement joins TRBV7-6 to TRBJ2-1; 9 bases are shared with TRBD2. The CDR3 runs 16 residues. V was pared by 1 base and J by 0 bases, with 1 base of the junction left unmatched. Germline assignment: CDR1 SGHVS and CDR2 FNYEAQ. CDR3 coding DNA: TGTGCCAGCAGCTTAGTAGCGGGGGACTCCTACAATGAGCAGTTCTTC. It codes for CASSLVAGDSYNEQFF.

The chain has TRBV24-1 and TRBJ2-3; possibly TRBD1 for D (6 bases). This CDR3 region has 15 residues. In germline, CDR1 is KGHDR, CDR2 SFDVKD. Between the trimmed V and J ends, which lost 3 bases and 5 bases, there was a span of 14 bases. The CDR3 region has the DNA TGTGCCACCAGTGATCCCGAACAGGGTGTAGATACGCAGTATTTT. Amino acids: CATSDPEQGVDTQYF.

At least ten counts were recorded for this clonotype. The chain carries TRBV5-1 and TRBJ2-7, with 9 bases identical to TRBD1. The CDR3 totals 16 residues. Germline CDR1 SGHRS, CDR2 YFSETQ. V lost 2 bases and J lost 0; bases outside the gene matches: 6. The CDR3 bases are TGCGCCAGCAGCTTTCCTCGGGACAGGGCCTCCTACGAGCAGTACTTC. This codes for CASSFPRDRASYEQYF.

This clonotype was observed a few times. The rearrangement joins TRBV20-1 to TRBJ1-1; D uncertain. Germline V gene data show CDR1 as DFQATT and CDR2 as SNEGSKA (reference sequence). The CDR3 length is 15 residues. V lost 0 bases and J lost 1, with 12 bases in between. CDR3 nucleotide sequence: TGCAGTGCTAGAGACCATTCCAAGGGGAACACTGAAGCTTTCTTT. Amino acids: CSARDHSKGNTEAFF.

This chain uses TRBV6-6 with TRBJ2-5, with D possibly being TRBD1 or TRBD2 (5 bases each). The CDR3 loop spans 12 amino acids. V was cut by 7 bases and J by 3 bases, with 9 bases left in between. Germline V gene data show CDR1 as MNHNY and CDR2 as SVGAGI (reference sequence). The CDR3: CASTRGEETQYF. CDR3 bases: TGTGCCAGCACCCGAGGGGAAGAGACCCAGTACTTC.

This clonotype came up a few times. This rearrangement joins TRBV7-2 to TRBJ2-7; 13 nucleotides line up with TRBD2. Germline V gene data show CDR1 as SGHTA and CDR2 as FQGNSA. J was trimmed by 3 bases and V by 4 bases; bases with no gene match: 9. The CDR3 has 17 residues. In DNA form, the CDR3 reads TGTGCCAGCAGCTCAGGAGGGACTAGCGGGAAAGTCTACGAGCAGTACTTC. It encodes CASSSGGTSGKVYEQYF. The entire variable domain, with the rest obtained from reference TRBV7-2 and TRBJ2-7, is as follows: GAGVSQSPSNKVTEKGKDVELRCDPISGHTALYWYRQSLGQGLEFLIYFQGNSAPDKSGLPSDRFSAERTGGSVSTLTIQRTQQEDSAVYLCASSSGGTSGKVYEQYFGPGTRLTVT.

This clonotype came up a few times. The rearrangement links TRBV6-5 to TRBJ2-5; D possibly corresponds to TRBD2 (5 bases). The CDR3 is 14 residues long. Germline lookup yields CDR1 MNHEY and CDR2 SVGAGI. V shed 0 bases and J shed 1 base, with 6 bases lying between them. The CDR3 here is CASSYSLAQETQYF. In DNA form, the CDR3 reads TGTGCCAGCAGTTACTCTCTAGCCCAAGAGACCCAGTACTTC.

At least ten counts were recorded for this clonotype. The chain uses TRBV29-1 and TRBJ2-7; 7 bases are shared with TRBD1. The germline CDR1 and CDR2 sequences are SQVTM and ANQGSEA. V gave up 6 bases and J gave up 5 bases; unmatched junction bases: 10. There are 13 residues in the CDR3. The CDR3 DNA reads TGCAGCGTACTACAGGGGAGTGAGGACGAGCAGTACTTC. The encoded protein is CSVLQGSEDEQYF.

This clonotype was observed a handful of times. The DNA for the CDR3 is TGTGCCAGCTCACCAACCCTAGCGGGGAACCCGAGTGAGCAGTACTTC. This encodes CASSPTLAGNPSEQYF. The chain recombines TRBV18 with TRBJ2-7, with 9 bases fitting TRBD2. The CDR3 sequence is 16 residues long. Losses at the gene ends were 2 bases for V and 7 bases for J; bases not matched to a gene: 12. CDR1 is KGHSH, CDR2 LQKENI, per germline.

V and J are TRBV7-2 and TRBJ2-5; 11 nucleotides line up with TRBD2. CDR3 size: 17 residues. Trimming cost V 5 bases and J 1 base; bases outside gene matches: 9. CDR1 is SGHTA, CDR2 FQGNSA, per germline. CDR3 in amino acids: CASSPRGGLAVQETQYF. In nucleotides, the CDR3 is TGTGCCAGCAGCCCCAGGGGGGGACTAGCGGTCCAAGAGACCCAGTACTTC.